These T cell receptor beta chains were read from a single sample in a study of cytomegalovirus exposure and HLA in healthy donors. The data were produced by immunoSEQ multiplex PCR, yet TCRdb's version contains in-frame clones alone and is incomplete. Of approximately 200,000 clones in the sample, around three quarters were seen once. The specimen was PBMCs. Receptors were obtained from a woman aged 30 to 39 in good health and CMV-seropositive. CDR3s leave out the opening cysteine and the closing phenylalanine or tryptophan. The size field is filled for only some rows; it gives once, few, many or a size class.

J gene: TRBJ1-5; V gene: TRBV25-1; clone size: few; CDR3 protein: ASSMGGQPQH
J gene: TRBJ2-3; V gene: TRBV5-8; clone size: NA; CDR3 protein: ASSSGLAGDPVTDTQY
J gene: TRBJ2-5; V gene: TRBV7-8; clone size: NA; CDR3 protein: ASSQTGGQTQY
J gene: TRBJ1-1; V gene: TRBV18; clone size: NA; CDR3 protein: ASSDPRSSNTEAF
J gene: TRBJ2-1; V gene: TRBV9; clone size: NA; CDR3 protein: ASSVDGTSGDEQF
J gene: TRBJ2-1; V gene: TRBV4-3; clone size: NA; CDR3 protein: ASSPAEGQGALNEQF
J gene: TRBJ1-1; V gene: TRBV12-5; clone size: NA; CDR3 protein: ASGGGGGSTEAF
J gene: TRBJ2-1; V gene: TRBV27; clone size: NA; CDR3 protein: ASSGGISYNEQF
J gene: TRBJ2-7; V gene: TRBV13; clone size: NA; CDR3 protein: ASSPTNERNEQY
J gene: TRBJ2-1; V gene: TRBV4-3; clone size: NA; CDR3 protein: ASSYGGRTSGTDQF
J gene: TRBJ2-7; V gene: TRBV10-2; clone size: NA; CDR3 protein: ASSFGELYEQY
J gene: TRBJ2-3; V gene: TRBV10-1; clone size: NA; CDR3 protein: ASSEAGYLEDTQY
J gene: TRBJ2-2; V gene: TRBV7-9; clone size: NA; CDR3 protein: ASSLALAVNTGELF
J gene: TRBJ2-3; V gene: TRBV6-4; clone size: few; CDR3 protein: ASSDSGGGTDTQY
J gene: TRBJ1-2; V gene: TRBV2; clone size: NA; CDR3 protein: ASTESTNYGYT
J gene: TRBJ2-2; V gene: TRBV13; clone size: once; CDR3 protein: ASSLYAPGNTGELF
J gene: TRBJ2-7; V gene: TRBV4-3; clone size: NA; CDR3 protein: ASSQGLAVSYEQY
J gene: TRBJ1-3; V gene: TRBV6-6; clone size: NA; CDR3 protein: ASSPRGLVSGNTIY
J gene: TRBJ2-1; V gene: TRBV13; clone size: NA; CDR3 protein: ASSSSGTRGEDEQF
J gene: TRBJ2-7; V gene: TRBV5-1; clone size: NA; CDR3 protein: ASSFRDRGYEQY
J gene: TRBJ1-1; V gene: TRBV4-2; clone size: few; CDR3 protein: ASSQPNTEAF
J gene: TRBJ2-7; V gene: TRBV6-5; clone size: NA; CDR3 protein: ASSYFNSGSYEQY
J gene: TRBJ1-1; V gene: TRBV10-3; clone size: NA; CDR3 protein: AISVGRLNTEAF
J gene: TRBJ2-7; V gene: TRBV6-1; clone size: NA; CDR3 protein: ASKYWGGERQY
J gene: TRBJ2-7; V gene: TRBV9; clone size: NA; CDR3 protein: ASSVGSGSYEQY
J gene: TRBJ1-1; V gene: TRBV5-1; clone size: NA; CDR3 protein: ASSLSQALNTEAF
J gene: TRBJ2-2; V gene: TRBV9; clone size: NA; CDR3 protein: ASSVEAYLSTGELF
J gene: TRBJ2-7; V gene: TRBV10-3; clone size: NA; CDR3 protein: AISDPGTNSYEQY
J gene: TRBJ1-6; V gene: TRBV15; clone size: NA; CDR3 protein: ATSRDRSSYNSPLH
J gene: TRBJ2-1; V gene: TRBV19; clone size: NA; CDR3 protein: ASSIEGLAGGPRGYNEQF
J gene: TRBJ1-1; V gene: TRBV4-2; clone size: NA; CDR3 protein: ASSQVPGNTEAF
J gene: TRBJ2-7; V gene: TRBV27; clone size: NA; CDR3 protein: ASSPRGTSYEQY
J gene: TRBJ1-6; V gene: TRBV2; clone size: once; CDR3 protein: ASSSGQVYNSPLH
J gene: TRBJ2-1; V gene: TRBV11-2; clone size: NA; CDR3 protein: ASNFPPLGPSYNEQF
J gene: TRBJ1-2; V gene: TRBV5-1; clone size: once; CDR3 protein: ASSLVAGTGDYGYT
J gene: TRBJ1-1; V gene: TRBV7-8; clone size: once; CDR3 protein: ASSLRRTGRTEAF
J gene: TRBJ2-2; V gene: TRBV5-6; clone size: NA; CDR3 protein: ASTPGGSSTGELF
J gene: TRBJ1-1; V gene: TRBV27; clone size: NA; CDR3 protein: ASSFLGAQAF
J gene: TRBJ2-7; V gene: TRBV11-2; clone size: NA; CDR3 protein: ASSLFIRKEQY
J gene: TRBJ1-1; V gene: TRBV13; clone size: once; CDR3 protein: ASSKAGANTEAF
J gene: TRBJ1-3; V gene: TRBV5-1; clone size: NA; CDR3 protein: ASSLDREGTIY
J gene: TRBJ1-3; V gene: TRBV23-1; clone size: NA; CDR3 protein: ASSQSRNRASGNTIY
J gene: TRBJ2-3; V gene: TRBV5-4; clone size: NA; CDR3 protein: ASSLGGLAGGLTDTQY
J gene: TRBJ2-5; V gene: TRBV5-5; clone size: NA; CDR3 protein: ASSLASGSPETQY
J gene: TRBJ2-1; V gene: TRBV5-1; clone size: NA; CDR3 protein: ASSWDNAVSYNEQF
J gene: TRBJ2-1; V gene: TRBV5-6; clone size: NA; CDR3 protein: ASSLARTSGYNEQF
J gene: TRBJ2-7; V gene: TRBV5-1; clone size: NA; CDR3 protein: ASSLGDYLAYYSYEQY
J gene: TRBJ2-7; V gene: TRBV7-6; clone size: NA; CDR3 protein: ASSLAGLDGFSEQY
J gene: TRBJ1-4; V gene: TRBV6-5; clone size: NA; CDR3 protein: ASSYQQGPTNEKLF
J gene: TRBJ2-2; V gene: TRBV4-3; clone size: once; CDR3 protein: ASSQDNRGSFTGELF
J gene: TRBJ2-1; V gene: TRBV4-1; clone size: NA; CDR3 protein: ASSQVRTSGTNEQF
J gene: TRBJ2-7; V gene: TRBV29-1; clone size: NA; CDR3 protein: SVLNSPSIYEQY
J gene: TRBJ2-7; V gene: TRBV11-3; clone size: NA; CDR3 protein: ASSLYRDYEQY
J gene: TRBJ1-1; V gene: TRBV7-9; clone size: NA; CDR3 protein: ASSLAPVNTEAF
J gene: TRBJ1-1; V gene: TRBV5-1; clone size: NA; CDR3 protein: ASSWGRAPGMNTEAF
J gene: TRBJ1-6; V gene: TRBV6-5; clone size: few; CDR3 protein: ASKRGMNSPLH
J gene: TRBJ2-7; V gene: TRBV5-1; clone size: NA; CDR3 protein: ASSLVVPGGLNEQY
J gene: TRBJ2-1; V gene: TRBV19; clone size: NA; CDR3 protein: ASSWGHEQF
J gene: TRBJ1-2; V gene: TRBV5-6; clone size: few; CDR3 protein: ASSFTGSYGYT
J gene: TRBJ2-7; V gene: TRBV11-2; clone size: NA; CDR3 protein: ASSSLRGQGSYEQY